The clone carrying this T cell receptor (beta chain) was seen a handful of times. Investigators produced naive CD8 libraries from 20,000 to 1,000,000 sorted cells, drawing on 10%, 30% or 50% RNA. CD8+CD4-CCR7+CD45RA+ cells were sorted as naive CD8 T cells. This entry comes from a study of molecular identifiers for immune sequencing clone quantification. The CDR3 is 15 residues long. Looked up from germline, CDR1 is LNHNV and CDR2 is YYDKDF (reference sequence). Deletions cut 0 bases from V and 4 bases from J, with 10 bases between. Listed TCR primers and previously described methods were used for bulk TCR libraries. TCRdb independently ran MiXCR on the PCR reads; one entry per CDR3 protein. Among some 100,000 distinct CDR3 sequences listed, 15% to 20% were seen once.

The TCR comes from a human donor in good health. Some libraries in this study had Jurkat cell RNA spiked in. This chain uses TRBV15 with TRBJ2-1; D remains unclear. The sample taken for sequencing was naive CD8+ T cells from blood, with Jurkat cell RNA spiked in. As to subset: FACS-sorted CD8+CD4-CCR7+CD45RA+ naive T cells. In nucleotides, the CDR3 is TGTGCCACCAGCAGAGATCCCAAGCTGTACAATGAGCAGTTCTTC. It yields the protein CATSRDPKLYNEQFF.